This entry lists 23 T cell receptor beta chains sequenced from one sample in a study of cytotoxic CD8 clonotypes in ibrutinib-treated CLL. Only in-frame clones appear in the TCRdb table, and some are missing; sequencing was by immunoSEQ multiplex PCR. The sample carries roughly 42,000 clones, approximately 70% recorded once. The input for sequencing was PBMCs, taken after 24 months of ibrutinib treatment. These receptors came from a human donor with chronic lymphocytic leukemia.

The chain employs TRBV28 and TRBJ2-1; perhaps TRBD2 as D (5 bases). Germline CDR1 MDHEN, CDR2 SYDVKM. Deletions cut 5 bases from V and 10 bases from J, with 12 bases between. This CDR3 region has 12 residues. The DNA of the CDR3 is TGTGCCAGCAGTCTCCTTACGGGGGAGCAGTTCTTC. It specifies CASSLLTGEQFF.

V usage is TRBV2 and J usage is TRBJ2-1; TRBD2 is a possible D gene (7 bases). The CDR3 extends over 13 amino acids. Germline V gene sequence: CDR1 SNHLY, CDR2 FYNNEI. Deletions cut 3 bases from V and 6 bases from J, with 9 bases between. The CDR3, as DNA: TGTGCCAGCAGTGAGGGAGGGGGCAATGAGCAGTTCTTC. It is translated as CASSEGGGNEQFF. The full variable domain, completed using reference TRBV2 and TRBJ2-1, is EPEVTQTPSHQVTQMGQEVILRCVPISNHLYFYWYRQILGQKVEFLVSFYNNEISEKSEIFDDQFSVERPDGSNFTLKIRSTKLEDSAMYFCASSEGGGNEQFFGPGTRLTVL.

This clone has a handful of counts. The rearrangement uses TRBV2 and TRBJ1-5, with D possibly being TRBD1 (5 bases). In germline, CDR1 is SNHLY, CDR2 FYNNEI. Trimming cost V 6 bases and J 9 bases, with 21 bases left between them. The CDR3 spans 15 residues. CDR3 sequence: CASSLGLHTGGPQHF. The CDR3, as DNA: TGTGCCAGCAGCCTGGGTCTTCACACCGGGGGGCCCCAGCATTTT.

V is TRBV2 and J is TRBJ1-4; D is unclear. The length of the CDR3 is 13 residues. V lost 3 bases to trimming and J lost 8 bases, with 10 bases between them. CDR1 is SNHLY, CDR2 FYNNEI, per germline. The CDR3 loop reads CASSEGVREKLFF. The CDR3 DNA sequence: TGTGCCAGCAGTGAGGGCGTTAGGGAAAAACTGTTTTTT.

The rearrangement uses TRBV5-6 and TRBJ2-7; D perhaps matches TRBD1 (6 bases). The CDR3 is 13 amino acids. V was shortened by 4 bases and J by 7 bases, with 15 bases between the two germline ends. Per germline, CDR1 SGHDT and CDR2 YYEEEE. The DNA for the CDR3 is TGTGCCAGCAGCCTACAGGGCAAGTGGGAGCAGTACTTC. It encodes CASSLQGKWEQYF.

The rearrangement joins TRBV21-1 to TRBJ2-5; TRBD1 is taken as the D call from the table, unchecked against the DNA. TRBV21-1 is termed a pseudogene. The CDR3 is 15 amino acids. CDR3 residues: CASSILQGSEETQYF. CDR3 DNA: TGTGCCAGCAGCATATTACAGGGATCCGAAGAGACCCAGTACTTC.

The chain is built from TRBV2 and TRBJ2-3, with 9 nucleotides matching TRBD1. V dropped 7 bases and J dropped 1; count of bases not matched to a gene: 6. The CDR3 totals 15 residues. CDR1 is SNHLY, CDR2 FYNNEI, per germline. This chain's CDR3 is CASNRGLVGTDTQYF. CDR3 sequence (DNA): TGTGCCAGCAACAGGGGGCTGGTGGGCACAGATACGCAGTATTTT. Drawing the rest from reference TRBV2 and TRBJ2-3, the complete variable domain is EPEVTQTPSHQVTQMGQEVILRCVPISNHLYFYWYRQILGQKVEFLVSFYNNEISEKSEIFDDQFSVERPDGSNFTLKIRSTKLEDSAMYFCASNRGLVGTDTQYFGPGTRLTVL.

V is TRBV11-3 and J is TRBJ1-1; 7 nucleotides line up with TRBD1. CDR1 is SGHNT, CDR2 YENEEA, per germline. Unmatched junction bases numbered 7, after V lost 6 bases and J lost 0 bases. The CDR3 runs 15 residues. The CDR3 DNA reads TGTGCCAGCAGTGTTCCTCAGGGGGTGAACACTGAAGCTTTCTTT. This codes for CASSVPQGVNTEAFF.

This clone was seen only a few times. The CDR3: CASSLPGQYGYTF. CDR3 DNA: TGTGCCAGCAGCTTACCAGGACAGTATGGCTACACCTTC. The rearrangement links TRBV7-9 to TRBJ1-2; TRBD1 is a possible D gene (6 bases). The CDR3 runs to 13 residues. Between the trimmed V and J ends, which lost 2 bases and 5 bases, there was a span of 9 bases. Germline CDR1 SEHNR, CDR2 FQNEAQ (reference sequence).

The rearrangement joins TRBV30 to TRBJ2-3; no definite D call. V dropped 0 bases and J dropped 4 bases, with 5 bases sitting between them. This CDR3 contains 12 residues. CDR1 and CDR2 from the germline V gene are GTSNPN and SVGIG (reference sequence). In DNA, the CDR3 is TGTGCCTGGAGTGTCTCATCAGATACGCAGTATTTT. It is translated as CAWSVSSDTQYF. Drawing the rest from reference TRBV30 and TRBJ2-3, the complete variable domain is SQTIHQWPATLVQPVGSPLSLECTVEGTSNPNLYWYRQAAGRGLQLLFYSVGIGQISSEVPQNLSASRPQDRQFILSSKKLLLSDSGFYLCAWSVSSDTQYFGPGTRLTVL.

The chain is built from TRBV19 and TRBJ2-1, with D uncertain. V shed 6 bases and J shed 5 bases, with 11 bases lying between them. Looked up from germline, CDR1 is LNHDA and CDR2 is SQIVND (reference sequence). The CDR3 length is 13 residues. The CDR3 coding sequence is TGTGCCAGTAGCGTCGGGCGCGACAATGAGCAGTTCTTC. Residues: CASSVGRDNEQFF.

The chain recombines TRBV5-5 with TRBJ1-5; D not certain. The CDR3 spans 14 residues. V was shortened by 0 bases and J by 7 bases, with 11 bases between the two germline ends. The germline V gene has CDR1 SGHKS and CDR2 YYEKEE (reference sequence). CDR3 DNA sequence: TGTGCCAGCAGCTTGGCCTGGGGAGAACAGCCCCAGCATTTT. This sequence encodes CASSLAWGEQPQHF.

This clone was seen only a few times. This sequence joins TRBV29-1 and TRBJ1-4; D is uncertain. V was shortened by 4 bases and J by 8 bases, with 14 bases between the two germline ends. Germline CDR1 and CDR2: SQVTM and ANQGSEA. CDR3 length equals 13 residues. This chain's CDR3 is CSVGEQLKEKLFF. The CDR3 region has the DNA TGCAGCGTTGGGGAACAGTTGAAAGAAAAACTGTTTTTT. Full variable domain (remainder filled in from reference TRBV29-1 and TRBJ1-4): SAVISQKPSRDICQRGTSLTIQCQVDSQVTMMFWYRQQPGQSLTLIATANQGSEATYESGFVIDKFPISRPNLTFSTLTVSNMSPEDSSIYLCSVGEQLKEKLFFGSGTQLSVL.

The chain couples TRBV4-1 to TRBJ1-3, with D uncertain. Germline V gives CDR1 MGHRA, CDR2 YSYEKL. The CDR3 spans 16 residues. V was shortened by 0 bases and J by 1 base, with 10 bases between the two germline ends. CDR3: CASSQDPLGSGNTIYF. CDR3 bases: TGCGCCAGCAGCCAAGATCCGCTTGGATCTGGAAACACCATATATTTT.

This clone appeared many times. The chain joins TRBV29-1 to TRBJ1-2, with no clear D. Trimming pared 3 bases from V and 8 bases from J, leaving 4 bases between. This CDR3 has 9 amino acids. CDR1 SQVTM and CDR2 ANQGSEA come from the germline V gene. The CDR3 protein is CSVEEGYTF. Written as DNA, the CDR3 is TGCAGCGTTGAGGAGGGCTACACCTTC.

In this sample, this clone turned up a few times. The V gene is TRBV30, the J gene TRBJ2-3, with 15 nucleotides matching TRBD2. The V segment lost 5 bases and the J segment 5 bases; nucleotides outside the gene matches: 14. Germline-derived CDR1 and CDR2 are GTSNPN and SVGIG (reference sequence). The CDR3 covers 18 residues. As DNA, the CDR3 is TGTGCCTGGTACCCGGGACTAGCGGGAGGTCGCGGGGAAGATACGCAGTATTTT. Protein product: CAWYPGLAGGRGEDTQYF.

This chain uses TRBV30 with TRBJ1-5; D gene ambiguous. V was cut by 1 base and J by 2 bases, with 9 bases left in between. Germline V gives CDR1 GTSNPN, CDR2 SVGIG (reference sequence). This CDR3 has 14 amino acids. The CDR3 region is CAWSAKEGNQPQHF. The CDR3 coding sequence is TGTGCCTGGAGTGCTAAGGAGGGCAATCAGCCCCAGCATTTT. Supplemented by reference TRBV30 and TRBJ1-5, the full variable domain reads SQTIHQWPATLVQPVGSPLSLECTVEGTSNPNLYWYRQAAGRGLQLLFYSVGIGQISSEVPQNLSASRPQDRQFILSSKKLLLSDSGFYLCAWSAKEGNQPQHFGDGTRLSIL.

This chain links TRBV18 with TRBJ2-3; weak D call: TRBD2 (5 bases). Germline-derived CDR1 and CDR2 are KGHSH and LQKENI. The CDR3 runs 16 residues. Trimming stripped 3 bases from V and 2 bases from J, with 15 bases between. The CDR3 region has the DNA TGTGCCAGCTCACCTCGACCGACGACTAACACAGATACGCAGTATTTT. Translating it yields CASSPRPTTNTDTQYF. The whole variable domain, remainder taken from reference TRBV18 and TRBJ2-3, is NAGVMQNPRHLVRRRGQEARLRCSPMKGHSHVYWYRQLPEEGLKFMVYLQKENIIDESGMPKERFSAEFPKEGPSILRIQQVVRGDSAAYFCASSPRPTTNTDTQYFGPGTRLTVL.

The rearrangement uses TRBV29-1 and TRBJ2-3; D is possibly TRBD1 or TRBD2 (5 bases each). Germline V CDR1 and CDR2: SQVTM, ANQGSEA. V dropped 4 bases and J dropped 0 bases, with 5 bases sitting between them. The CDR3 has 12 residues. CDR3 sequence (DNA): TGCAGCGTTGGGGACAGCACAGATACGCAGTATTTT. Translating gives CSVGDSTDTQYF.

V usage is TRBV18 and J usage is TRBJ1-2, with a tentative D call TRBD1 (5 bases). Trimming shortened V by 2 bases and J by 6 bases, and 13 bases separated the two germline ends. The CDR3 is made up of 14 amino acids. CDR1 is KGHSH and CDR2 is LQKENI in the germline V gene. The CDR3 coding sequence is TGTGCCAGCTCACCAGGGACGGCTCTTGATGGCTACACCTTC. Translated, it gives CASSPGTALDGYTF.

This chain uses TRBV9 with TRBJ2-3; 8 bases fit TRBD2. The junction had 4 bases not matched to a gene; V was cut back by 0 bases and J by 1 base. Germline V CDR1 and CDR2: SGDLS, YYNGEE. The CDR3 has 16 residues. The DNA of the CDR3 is TGTGCCAGCAGCGTAGGGGATAGCGGGGGCACAGATACGCAGTATTTT. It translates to CASSVGDSGGTDTQYF.

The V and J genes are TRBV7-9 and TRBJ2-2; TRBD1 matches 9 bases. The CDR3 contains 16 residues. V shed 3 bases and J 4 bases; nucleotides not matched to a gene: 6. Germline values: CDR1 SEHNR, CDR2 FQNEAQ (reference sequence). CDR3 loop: CASSFGTGMFTGELFF. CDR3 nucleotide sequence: TGTGCCAGCAGCTTCGGGACAGGGATGTTCACCGGGGAGCTGTTTTTT.

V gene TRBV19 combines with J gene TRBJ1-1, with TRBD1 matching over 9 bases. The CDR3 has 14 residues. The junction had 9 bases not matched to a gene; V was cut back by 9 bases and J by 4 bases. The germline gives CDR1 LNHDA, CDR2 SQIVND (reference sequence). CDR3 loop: CASWGQGLRTEAFF. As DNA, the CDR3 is TGTGCCAGCTGGGGACAGGGATTGCGCACTGAAGCTTTCTTT.